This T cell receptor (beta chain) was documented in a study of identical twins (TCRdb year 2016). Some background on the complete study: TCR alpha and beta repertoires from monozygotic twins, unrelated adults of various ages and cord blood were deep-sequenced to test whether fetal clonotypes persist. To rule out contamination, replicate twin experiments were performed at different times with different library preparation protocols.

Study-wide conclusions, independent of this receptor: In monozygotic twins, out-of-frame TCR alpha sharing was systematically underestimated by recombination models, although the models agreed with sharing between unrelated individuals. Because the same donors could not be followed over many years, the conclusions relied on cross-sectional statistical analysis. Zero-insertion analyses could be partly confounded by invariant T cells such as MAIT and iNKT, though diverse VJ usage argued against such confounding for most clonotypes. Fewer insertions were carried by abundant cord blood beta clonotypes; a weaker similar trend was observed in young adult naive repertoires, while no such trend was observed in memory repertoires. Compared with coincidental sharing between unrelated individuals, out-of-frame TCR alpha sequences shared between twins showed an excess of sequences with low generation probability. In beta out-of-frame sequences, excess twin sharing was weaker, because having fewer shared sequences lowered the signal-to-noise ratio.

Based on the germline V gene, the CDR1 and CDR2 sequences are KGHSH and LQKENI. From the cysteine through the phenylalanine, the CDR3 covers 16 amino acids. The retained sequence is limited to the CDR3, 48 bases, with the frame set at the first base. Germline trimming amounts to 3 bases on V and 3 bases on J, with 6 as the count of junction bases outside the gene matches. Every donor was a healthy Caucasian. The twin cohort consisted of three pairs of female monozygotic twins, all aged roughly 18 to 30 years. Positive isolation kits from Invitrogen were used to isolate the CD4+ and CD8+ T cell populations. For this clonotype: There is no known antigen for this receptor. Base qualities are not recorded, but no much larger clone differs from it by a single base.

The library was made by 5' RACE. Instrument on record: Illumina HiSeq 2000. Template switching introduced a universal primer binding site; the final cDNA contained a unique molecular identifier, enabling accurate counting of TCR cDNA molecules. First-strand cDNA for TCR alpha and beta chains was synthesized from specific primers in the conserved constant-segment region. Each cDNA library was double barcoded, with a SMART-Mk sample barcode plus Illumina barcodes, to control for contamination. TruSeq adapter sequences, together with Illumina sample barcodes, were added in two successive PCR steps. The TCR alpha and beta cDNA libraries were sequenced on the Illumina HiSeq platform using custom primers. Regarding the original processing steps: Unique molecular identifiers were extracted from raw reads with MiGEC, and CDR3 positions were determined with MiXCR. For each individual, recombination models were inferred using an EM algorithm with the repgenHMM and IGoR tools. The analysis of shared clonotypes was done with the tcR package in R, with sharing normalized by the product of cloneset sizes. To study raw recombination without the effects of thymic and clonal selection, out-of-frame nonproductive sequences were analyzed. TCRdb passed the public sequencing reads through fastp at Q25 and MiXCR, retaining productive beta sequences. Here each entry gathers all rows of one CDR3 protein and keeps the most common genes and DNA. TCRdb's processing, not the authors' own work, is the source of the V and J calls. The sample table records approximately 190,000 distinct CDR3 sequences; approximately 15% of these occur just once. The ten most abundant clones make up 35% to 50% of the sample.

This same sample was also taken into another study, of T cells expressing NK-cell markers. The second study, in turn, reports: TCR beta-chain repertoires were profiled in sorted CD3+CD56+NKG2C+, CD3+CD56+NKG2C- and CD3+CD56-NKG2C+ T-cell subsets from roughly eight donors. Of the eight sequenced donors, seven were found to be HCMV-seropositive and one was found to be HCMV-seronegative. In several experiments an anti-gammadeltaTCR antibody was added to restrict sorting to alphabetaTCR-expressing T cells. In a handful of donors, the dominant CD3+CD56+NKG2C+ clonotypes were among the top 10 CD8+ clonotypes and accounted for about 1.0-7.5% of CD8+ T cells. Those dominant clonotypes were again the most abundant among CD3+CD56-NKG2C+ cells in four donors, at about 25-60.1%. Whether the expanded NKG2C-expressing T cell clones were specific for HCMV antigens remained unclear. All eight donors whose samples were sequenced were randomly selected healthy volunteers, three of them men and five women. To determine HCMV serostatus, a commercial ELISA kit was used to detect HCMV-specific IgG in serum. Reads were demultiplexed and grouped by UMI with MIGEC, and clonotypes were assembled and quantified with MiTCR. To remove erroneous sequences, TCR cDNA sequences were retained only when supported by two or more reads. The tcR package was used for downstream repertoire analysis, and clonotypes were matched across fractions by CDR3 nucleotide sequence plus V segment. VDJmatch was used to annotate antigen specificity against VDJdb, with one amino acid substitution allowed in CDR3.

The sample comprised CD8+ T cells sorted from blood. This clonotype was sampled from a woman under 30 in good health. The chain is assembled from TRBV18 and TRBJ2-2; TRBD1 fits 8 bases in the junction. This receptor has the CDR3 CASSPWDRYHTGELFF. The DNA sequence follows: TGTGCCAGCTCACCCTGGGACAGGTACCACACCGGGGAGCTGTTTTTT. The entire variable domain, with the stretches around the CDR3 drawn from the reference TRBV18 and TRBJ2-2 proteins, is NAGVMQNPRHLVRRRGQEARLRCSPMKGHSHVYWYRQLPEEGLKFMVYLQKENIIDESGMPKERFSAEFPKEGPSILRIQQVVRGDSAAYFCASSPWDRYHTGELFFGEGSRLTVL.